The 25 T cell receptor beta chains below all came from one sample that was sequenced in a study of cytomegalovirus exposure and HLA in healthy donors. This PCR relied on a set of 60 Vbeta primers and 13 Jbeta primers. The repertoire was sequenced with immunoSEQ multiplex PCR; TCRdb's copy has only in-frame clones and lacks some. The sample includes more than 150,000 clones, approximately 88% of them seen just once. Sequenced sample: PBMCs. Every receptor here comes from a woman between 50 and 59 years old in good health and CMV-seropositive.

V usage is TRBV19 and J usage is TRBJ2-3; D perhaps matches TRBD2 (5 bases). The germline gives CDR1 LNHDA, CDR2 SQIVND (reference sequence). This CDR3 comprises 15 residues. V lost 4 bases and J 6 bases, leaving 17 bases between the germline ends. The CDR3 protein is CASSRANTGLDTQYF. The DNA of the CDR3 is TGTGCCAGTAGTAGGGCTAATACGGGGTTGGATACGCAGTATTTT.

V is TRBV6-5 and J is TRBJ1-4; 7 bases align to TRBD1. This CDR3 region has 15 residues. J was trimmed by 6 bases and V by 5 bases; bases with no gene match: 9. Per germline, CDR1 MNHEY and CDR2 SVGAGI. CDR3 sequence reads: CASSSGQAQDEKLFF. As DNA, the CDR3 is TGTGCCAGCAGTAGCGGACAGGCCCAAGATGAAAAACTGTTTTTT.

This clone came up a few times. J is TRBJ2-2 and V is TRBV7-2; 8 bases line up with TRBD2. The CDR3 loop spans 18 amino acids. CDR1 SGHTA and CDR2 FQGNSA come from the germline V gene. Trimming removed 3 bases from V and 0 bases from J; junction bases left unmatched: 9. The CDR3 coding sequence is TGTGCCAGCAGCTTGAGCGAAGCGGGGGATACGAACACCGGGGAGCTGTTTTTT. The encoded protein is CASSLSEAGDTNTGELFF.

This clone was seen a handful of times. This rearrangement joins TRBV9 to TRBJ2-3; the match to TRBD2 covers 12 bases. Germline assignment: CDR1 SGDLS and CDR2 YYNGEE. V was pared by 3 bases and J by 2 bases, with 10 bases of the junction left unmatched. This CDR3 comprises 18 residues. The CDR3 is CASSASGLAGYATDTQYF. In nucleotides, the CDR3 is TGTGCCAGCAGCGCGAGCGGACTAGCGGGGTATGCCACAGATACGCAGTATTTT.

This clone was seen only once. The gene calls are TRBV30 and TRBJ2-7; 8 bases align to TRBD2. Per germline, CDR1 GTSNPN and CDR2 SVGIG (reference sequence). V lost 0 bases to trimming and J lost 1 base; unmatched junction nucleotides: 8. The CDR3 runs 16 residues. The CDR3 is CAWSVRGGQASYEQYF. CDR3 DNA: TGTGCCTGGAGTGTACGGGGGGGGCAAGCATCCTACGAGCAGTACTTC.

This clone has just a few counts. The V call is TRBV20-1, the J call TRBJ2-4; D gene ambiguous. Germline V gene lookup returns CDR1 DFQATT and CDR2 SNEGSKA (reference sequence). V was trimmed by 5 bases and J by 15 bases, leaving 17 bases between them. The CDR3 extends over 11 amino acids. The CDR3 protein is CSAPRQDVLYF. CDR3 nucleotide sequence: TGCAGTGCTCCCAGGCAGGATGTTTTGTACTTC.

The V gene is TRBV5-5, the J gene TRBJ2-1, with a weak D call TRBD2 (6 bases). The germline gives CDR1 SGHKS, CDR2 YYEKEE (reference sequence). The CDR3 contains 14 residues. Trimming removed 4 bases from V and 4 bases from J, with 12 bases in between. CDR3 coding DNA: TGTGCCAGCAGCCCCCCTGCGGGGTACAATGAGCAGTTCTTC. Its protein product is CASSPPAGYNEQFF.

The V and J genes are TRBV6-1 and TRBJ1-5; D may be TRBD1 (6 bases). Germline CDR1 reads MNHNS; CDR2 reads SASEGT. The CDR3 has 14 residues. The ends were cut back, 7 bases at V and 0 bases at J, with 10 bases in the middle. This CDR3 reads CASTQGTSNQPQHF. CDR3 coding DNA: TGTGCCAGCACCCAGGGGACTAGCAATCAGCCCCAGCATTTT.

This chain uses TRBV9 with TRBJ2-7; 8 positions agree with TRBD1. Germline CDR1 and CDR2: SGDLS and YYNGEE. The V and J ends lost 2 bases and 5 bases, in that order; junction bases with no gene match: 3. CDR3 size: 13 residues. In nucleotides, the CDR3 is TGTGCCAGCAGCGTGCAGGGGGCGGACGAGCAGTACTTC. Translating gives CASSVQGADEQYF.

The chain is built from TRBV5-1 and TRBJ2-3, with 10 positions matching TRBD1. The ends lost 3 bases at V and 4 bases at J; junction bases unmatched: 5. The CDR3 runs 15 residues. CDR1 SGHRS and CDR2 YFSETQ come from the germline V gene. CDR3 nucleotides: TGCGCCAGCAGCTCCGGGACAGGGGTCCCAGATACGCAGTATTTT. It yields the protein CASSSGTGVPDTQYF.

V gene TRBV6-1 combines with J gene TRBJ2-7, with D unresolved. Germline values: CDR1 MNHNS, CDR2 SASEGT. V lost 6 bases, J lost 2 bases, and 8 bases lay in between. This CDR3 region has 12 residues. The DNA of the CDR3 is TGTGCCAGCAGCCACACAACCTACGAGCAGTACTTC. Translation: CASSHTTYEQYF.

The rearrangement uses TRBV10-1 and TRBJ1-2; unclear D gene. Trimming shortened V by 8 bases and J by 0 bases, and 10 bases separated the two germline ends. The CDR3 runs to 13 residues. Per germline, CDR1 WNHNN and CDR2 SYGVQD (reference sequence). The CDR3 DNA reads as TGCGCCAGCCGGGTCGTTGCTAACTATGGCTACACCTTC. As protein: CASRVVANYGYTF.

V usage is TRBV11-2 and J usage is TRBJ1-3; D is perhaps TRBD1 (5 bases). The CDR3 has 15 amino acids. Germline loops: CDR1 SGHAT, CDR2 FQNNGV. V gave up 4 bases and J gave up 4 bases, with 14 bases separating them. For the CDR3, the DNA is TGTGCCAGCAGCTCTGAGGGGAGGGCCGGAAACACCATATATTTT. This translates into CASSSEGRAGNTIYF.

This sequence joins TRBV29-1 and TRBJ1-4; no reliable D call. V shed 4 bases and J shed 5 bases, with 8 bases lying between them. This CDR3 region has 12 residues. Germline V gene data show CDR1 as SQVTM and CDR2 as ANQGSEA. The CDR3 sequence is CSVVTENEKLFF. The CDR3 DNA sequence: TGCAGCGTTGTTACTGAGAATGAAAAACTGTTTTTT.

This clone has more than one count but fewer than ten. The chain carries TRBV6-1 and TRBJ2-1; 8 nucleotides agree with TRBD1. Germline V gene lookup returns CDR1 MNHNS and CDR2 SASEGT. The J segment lost 15 bases and the V segment lost 5 bases, leaving 9 bases of the junction unmatched. CDR3 length equals 12 residues. CDR3 coding DNA: TGTGCCAGCAGTTCAGACAGGGGTTTGGGGTTCTTC. This encodes CASSSDRGLGFF.

J is TRBJ2-3 and V is TRBV15, with TRBD2 identical over 9 bases. Unmatched junction bases numbered 6, after V lost 0 bases and J lost 2 bases. This CDR3 region has 17 residues. CDR1 and CDR2 (germline): LNHNV, YYDKDF (reference sequence). CDR3 residues: CATSRDLLAGYTDTQYF. In DNA form, the CDR3 reads TGTGCCACCAGCAGAGATCTGCTAGCGGGGTACACAGATACGCAGTATTTT. Supplemented by reference TRBV15 and TRBJ2-3, the full variable domain reads DAMVIQNPRYQVTQFGKPVTLSCSQTLNHNVMYWYQQKSSQAPKLLFHYYDKDFNNEADTPDNFQSRRPNTSFCFLDIRSPGLGDTAMYLCATSRDLLAGYTDTQYFGPGTRLTVL.

The chain is built from TRBV9 and TRBJ2-2; D gene uncertain. V was trimmed by 0 bases and J by 5 bases, leaving 8 bases between them. The CDR3 is 14 amino acids. Germline CDR1 is SGDLS and CDR2 is YYNGEE. The CDR3 loop reads CASSVVALTGELFF. In DNA form, the CDR3 reads TGTGCCAGCAGCGTAGTAGCACTAACCGGGGAGCTGTTTTTT.

Only a few counts were recorded for this clone. This chain joins TRBV7-9 and TRBJ2-1; TRBD1 is a possible D gene (5 bases). V was shortened by 5 bases and J by 5 bases, with 10 bases between the two germline ends. CDR1 is SEHNR, CDR2 FQNEAQ, per germline (reference sequence). The CDR3 length is 13 residues. The DNA of the CDR3 is TGTGCCAGCAGCAGGGGCGAGCACAATGAGCAGTTCTTC. Translating gives CASSRGEHNEQFF.

V usage is TRBV11-2 and J usage is TRBJ2-5; unclear D gene. The CDR3 spans 15 residues. V shed 1 base and J shed 0 bases, with 9 bases lying between them. CDR1 is SGHAT and CDR2 is FQNNGV in the germline V gene. The CDR3 reads CASSLGGKYQETQYF. The CDR3 nucleotides read TGTGCCAGCAGCTTAGGAGGCAAGTACCAAGAGACCCAGTACTTC.

This clone occurred once. The V and J genes are TRBV5-6 and TRBJ1-6; 11 bases are shared with TRBD1. Looked up from germline, CDR1 is SGHDT and CDR2 is YYEEEE. Unmatched junction bases numbered 13, after V lost 4 bases and J lost 7 bases. The CDR3 totals 18 residues. For the CDR3, the DNA is TGTGCCAGCAGCGGGGGACAGGGGGGAATAATCTCCAATTCACCCCTCCACTTT. The encoded protein is CASSGGQGGIISNSPLHF.

The chain has TRBV29-1 and TRBJ2-7; D call uncertain. CDR3 length equals 12 residues. In germline, CDR1 is SQVTM, CDR2 ANQGSEA. V was shortened by 4 bases and J by 4 bases, with 11 bases between the two germline ends. The CDR3 nucleotides read TGCAGCGTTGTCGCCCATGCGTACGAGCAGTACTTC. It is translated as CSVVAHAYEQYF.

CDR3 protein: CASSLGGYEQFF. CDR3 coding DNA: TGTGCCAGCAGCTTAGGGGGCTATGAGCAGTTCTTC. The rearrangement joins TRBV7-2 to TRBJ2-1; a possible D gene is TRBD1 (5 bases). This CDR3 is built from 12 residues. Trimming pared 1 base from V and 8 bases from J, leaving 6 bases between. Per germline, CDR1 SGHTA and CDR2 FQGNSA.

This clone was recorded once. V usage is TRBV7-2 and J usage is TRBJ1-5; D unresolved. This CDR3 has 17 amino acids. Deletions cut 5 bases from V and 4 bases from J, with 21 bases between. Germline CDR1 reads SGHTA; CDR2 reads FQGNSA. For the CDR3, the DNA is TGTGCCAGCAGCCCCGCCGGCGGCATTTATAGGAATCAGCCCCAGCATTTT. Protein product: CASSPAGGIYRNQPQHF.

Concerning this clone itself: A junction boundary mismatches the germline segment, possibly from a read error. Distinct nucleotide sequences in the sample also encode this CDR3. The chain combines TRBV20-1 with TRBJ1-2; D unclear. Germline lookup yields CDR1 DFQATT and CDR2 SNEGSKA (reference sequence). The length of the CDR3 is 11 residues. The CDR3 reads CSALDGDGYTF. As DNA, the CDR3 is TGCAGTGCTCTGGACGGGGATGGCTATACCTTC.

The chain employs TRBV4-1 and TRBJ2-6, with 9 bases aligning to TRBD1. This CDR3 comprises 16 residues. V gave up 4 bases and J gave up 4 bases; unmatched junction bases: 5. From germline, CDR1 is MGHRA and CDR2 YSYEKL. The CDR3 bases are TGCGCCAGCAGCCGGACAGGGGTGGACGGGGCCAACGTCCTGACTTTC. This translates into CASSRTGVDGANVLTF.